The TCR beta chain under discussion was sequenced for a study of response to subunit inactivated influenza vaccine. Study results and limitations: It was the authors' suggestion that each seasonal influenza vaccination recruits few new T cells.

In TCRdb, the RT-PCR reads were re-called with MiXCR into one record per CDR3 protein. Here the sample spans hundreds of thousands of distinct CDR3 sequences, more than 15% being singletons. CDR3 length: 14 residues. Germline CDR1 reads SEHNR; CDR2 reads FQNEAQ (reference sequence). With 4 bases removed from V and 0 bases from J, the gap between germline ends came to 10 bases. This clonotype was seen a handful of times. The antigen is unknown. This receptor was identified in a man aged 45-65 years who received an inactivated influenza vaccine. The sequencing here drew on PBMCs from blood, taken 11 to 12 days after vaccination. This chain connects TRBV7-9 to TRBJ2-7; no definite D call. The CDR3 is CASSSQAGSYEQYF. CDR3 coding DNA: TGTGCCAGCAGCTCCCAGGCAGGCTCCTACGAGCAGTACTTC.